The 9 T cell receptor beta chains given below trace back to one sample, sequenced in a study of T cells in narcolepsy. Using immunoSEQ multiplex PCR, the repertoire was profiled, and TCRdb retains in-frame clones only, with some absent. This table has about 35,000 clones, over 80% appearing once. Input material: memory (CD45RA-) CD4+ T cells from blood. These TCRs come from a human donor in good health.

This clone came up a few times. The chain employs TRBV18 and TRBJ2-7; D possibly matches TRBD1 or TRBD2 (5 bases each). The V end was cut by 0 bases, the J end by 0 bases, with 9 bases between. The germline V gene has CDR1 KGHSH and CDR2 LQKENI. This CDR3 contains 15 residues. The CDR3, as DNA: TGTGCCAGCTCACCACCGAGGGGAAGCTCCTACGAGCAGTACTTC. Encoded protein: CASSPPRGSSYEQYF.

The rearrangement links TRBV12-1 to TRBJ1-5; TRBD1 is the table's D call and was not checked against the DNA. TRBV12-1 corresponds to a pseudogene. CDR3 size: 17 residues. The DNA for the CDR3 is TGTGCCAGCAGCCGCGGGACAGGGGGCGCCCCCCAGCAGCCCCAGCATTTT. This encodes CASSRGTGGAPQQPQHF.

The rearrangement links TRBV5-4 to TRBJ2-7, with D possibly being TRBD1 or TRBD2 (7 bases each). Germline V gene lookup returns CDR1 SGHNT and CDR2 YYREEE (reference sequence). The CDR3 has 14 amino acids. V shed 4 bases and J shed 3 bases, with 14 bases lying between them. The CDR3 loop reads CASSPGGDIYEQYF. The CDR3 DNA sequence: TGTGCCAGCAGCCCAGGGGGGGATATCTACGAGCAGTACTTC.

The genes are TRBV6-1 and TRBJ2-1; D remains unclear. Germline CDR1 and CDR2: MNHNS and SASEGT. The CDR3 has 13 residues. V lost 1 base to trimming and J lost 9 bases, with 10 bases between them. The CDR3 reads CASSEVRLGEQFF. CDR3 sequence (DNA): TGTGCCAGCAGTGAAGTGCGGTTGGGTGAGCAGTTCTTC.

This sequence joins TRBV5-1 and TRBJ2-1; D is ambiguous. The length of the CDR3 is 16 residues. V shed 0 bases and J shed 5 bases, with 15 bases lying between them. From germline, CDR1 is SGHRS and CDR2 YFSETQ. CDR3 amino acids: CASSLGGLEPNNEQFF. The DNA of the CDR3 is TGCGCCAGCAGCTTGGGTGGGCTAGAGCCCAACAATGAGCAGTTCTTC.

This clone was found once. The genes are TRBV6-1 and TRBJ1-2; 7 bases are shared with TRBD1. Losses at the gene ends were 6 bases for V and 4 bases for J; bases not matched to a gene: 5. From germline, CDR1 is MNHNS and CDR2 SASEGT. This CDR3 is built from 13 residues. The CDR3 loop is CASSWGQFYGYTF. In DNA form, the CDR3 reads TGTGCCAGCAGCTGGGGACAGTTCTATGGCTACACCTTC.

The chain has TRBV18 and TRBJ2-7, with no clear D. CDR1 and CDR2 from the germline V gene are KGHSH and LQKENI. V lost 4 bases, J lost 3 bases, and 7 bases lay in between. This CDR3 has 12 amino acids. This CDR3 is CASSRAGYEQYF. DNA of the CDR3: TGTGCCAGCTCACGCGCAGGCTACGAGCAGTACTTC. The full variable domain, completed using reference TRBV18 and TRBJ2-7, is NAGVMQNPRHLVRRRGQEARLRCSPMKGHSHVYWYRQLPEEGLKFMVYLQKENIIDESGMPKERFSAEFPKEGPSILRIQQVVRGDSAAYFCASSRAGYEQYFGPGTRLTVT.

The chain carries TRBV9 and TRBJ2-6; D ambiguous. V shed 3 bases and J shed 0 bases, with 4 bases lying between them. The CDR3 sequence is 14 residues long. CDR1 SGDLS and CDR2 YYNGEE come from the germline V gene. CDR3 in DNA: TGTGCCAGCAGCGCCTCCTCTGGGGCCAACGTCCTGACTTTC. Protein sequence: CASSASSGANVLTF.

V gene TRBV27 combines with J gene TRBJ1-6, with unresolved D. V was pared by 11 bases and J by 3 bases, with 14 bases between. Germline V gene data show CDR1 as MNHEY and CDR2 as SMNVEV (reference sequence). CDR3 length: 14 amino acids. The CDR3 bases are TGTGCCTCCCAGAGGGAGGGCTATAATTCACCCCTCCACTTT. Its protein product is CASQREGYNSPLHF.